The rows below give T cell receptor beta chains drawn from one sample of a study of graft-versus-host responses after intestinal transplantation. Their recognized antigens are unknown. Repertoires were generated with immunoSEQ multiplex PCR, while TCRdb's copy carries only in-frame clones and drops some. Of 96,000 or so clones listed, more than 85% were seen once; the top ten hold 0.15% to 0.2%. The sequenced sample was unstimulated CD4+ T cells sorted from spleen or lymph node cells, obtained before intestinal transplant. The origin of the receptors is a human donor who received an intestinal transplant. The CDR3 runs from the conserved cysteine through the conserved F or W. The order of the fields is J gene, D gene, clone size, V gene, CDR3 DNA, CDR3 protein. The D gene is left open where the match is weak. A row's size may be missing; if present it is once, few, many or a size class.

TRBJ1-3,TRBD1,.,TRBV30,TGTGCCGGGGACGGGACAGGCTTTAACACCATATATTTT,CAGDGTGFNTIYF
TRBJ1-3,.,once,TRBV9,TGTGCCAGCAGCCCTCAGGGCTTCTCTGGAAACACCATATATTTT,CASSPQGFSGNTIYF
TRBJ1-2,TRBD1,.,TRBV27,TGTGCCAGCAGTTCGATAGACAGGGATATTGGTGGCTACACCTTC,CASSSIDRDIGGYTF
TRBJ2-1,TRBD2,.,TRBV10-1,TGCGCCAGCAGTGAGACCGGGAGGGGCAATGAGCAGTTCTTC,CASSETGRGNEQFF
TRBJ2-7,TRBD1,.,TRBV4-2,TGTGCCAGCACCCGGGACAGGGACTACGAGCAGTACTTC,CASTRDRDYEQYF
TRBJ1-5,TRBD1,.,TRBV4-2,TGTGCCAGCAGCGAGGGACAGGGGGCAGGTCAGCCCCAGCATTTT,CASSEGQGAGQPQHF
TRBJ2-7,.,.,TRBV2,TGTGCCAGTAAGCACCGGACACTCAGCTCCTACGAGCAGTACTTC,CASKHRTLSSYEQYF
TRBJ2-1,TRBD1,.,TRBV5-4,TGTGCCAGCAGCTTAACAGGGGGCGCCCAGAATGAGCAGTTCTTC,CASSLTGGAQNEQFF
TRBJ2-7,.,.,TRBV5-1,TGCGCCAGCAGCCTCCGACAGGAAAGCTCCTACGAGCAGTACTTC,CASSLRQESSYEQYF
TRBJ2-1,TRBD2,.,TRBV10-1,TGCGCTCACGGGAGGCCCAGGTTTGTGGGGTTTTCAAATGAGCAGTTCTTC,CAHGRPRFVGFSNEQFF
TRBJ1-1,.,.,TRBV30,TGTGCCTGGGCGATCCCAGGGCCTGAAGCTTTCTTT,CAWAIPGPEAFF
TRBJ1-2,.,.,TRBV7-2,TGTGCCAGCAGCTTAGGTCGGGTTGGGACTGACTATGGCTACACCTTC,CASSLGRVGTDYGYTF
TRBJ2-2,TRBD2,.,TRBV5-1,TGCGCCAGCAGCTCCCGACTAAGCGGGGGGCCGTCCACCGGGGAGCTGTTTTTT,CASSSRLSGGPSTGELFF
TRBJ1-1,TRBD1,.,TRBV7-2,TGTGCCAGCAGCTTAGTTACAGGGGCTGAAGCTTTCTTT,CASSLVTGAEAFF
TRBJ2-7,TRBD2,.,TRBV28,TGTGCCAGCTTGAATTTAGGACTAGCGGGAGCTCAGGGCGAGCAGTACTTC,CASLNLGLAGAQGEQYF
TRBJ1-6,.,.,TRBV6-1,TGTGCCAGCAGCCGCGAGGGCCTCACCCTCCACTTT,CASSREGLTLHF
TRBJ2-5,.,.,TRBV5-4,TGTGCCAGCAGTCGACAGTACCAAGAGACCCAGTACTTC,CASSRQYQETQYF
TRBJ2-3,.,once,TRBV29-1,TGCAGCGTTGATCCAGCCCGGGGAGATACGCAGTATTTT,CSVDPARGDTQYF
TRBJ2-7,.,.,TRBV6-1,TGTGCCAGCAGTGAACTAGCGCTACAATACTACGAGCAGTACTTC,CASSELALQYYEQYF
TRBJ1-4,TRBD1,.,TRBV28,TGTGCCAGCAGTTCTCGGGACAGGGGCTCCCTGGGGGAAAAACTGTTTTTT,CASSSRDRGSLGEKLFF
TRBJ2-2,.,.,TRBV18,TGTGCCAGCTCCAGTCGGGAGCCGAACACCGGGGAGCTGTTTTTT,CASSSREPNTGELFF
TRBJ2-7,TRBD1,.,TRBV6-1,TGTGCCAGCAGGACTGGACAGGGAGACGAGCAGTACTTC,CASRTGQGDEQYF
TRBJ2-4,TRBD2,.,TRBV5-1,TGCGCCAGCAGCTGGTTTAGGAGCGGGGCTCCAAGAGAAAACATTCAGTACTTC,CASSWFRSGAPRENIQYF
TRBJ2-1,TRBD2,.,TRBV5-1,TGCGCCAGCAGCCACAGCGGGAGGGGCAATGAGCAGTTCTTC,CASSHSGRGNEQFF
TRBJ2-7,TRBD2,.,TRBV5-1,TGCGCCAGCAGCTTGGTCTTAGCGGGAGGTTCTAAGGAGCAGTACTTC,CASSLVLAGGSKEQYF
TRBJ1-1,.,.,TRBV19,TGTGCCAGTAGTATAGGACGGGAGGGTACAGCTTTCTTT,CASSIGREGTAFF
TRBJ1-6,.,.,TRBV4-2,TGTGCCAGCAGCCAAGATCGCGCCCCCAATAATTCACCCCTCCACTTT,CASSQDRAPNNSPLHF
TRBJ1-4,.,.,TRBV6-5,TGTGCCAGCAGGCTTGTCTCGGGGGGTGAAAAACTGTTTTTT,CASRLVSGGEKLFF
TRBJ1-6,TRBD1,.,TRBV2,TGTGCCAGCAGTGAAGGGACAGGTCGCTCACCCCTCCACTTT,CASSEGTGRSPLHF
TRBJ1-5,TRBD1,.,TRBV5-1,TGCGCCAGCAGCCCGGGACAGGCGGGATGGCAGCCCCAGCATTTT,CASSPGQAGWQPQHF
TRBJ1-4,.,.,TRBV18,TGTGCCAGCTCGGGGGGTGCAACTAATGAAAAACTGTTTTTT,CASSGGATNEKLFF
TRBJ1-2,.,.,TRBV11-2,TGTGCCAGCAACACAGGGCGGTTCGATGGCTACACCTTC,CASNTGRFDGYTF
TRBJ2-7,TRBD1,.,TRBV5-6,TGTGCCAGCAGCCACATCGGACAGGGTGGTTACGAGCAGTACTTC,CASSHIGQGGYEQYF